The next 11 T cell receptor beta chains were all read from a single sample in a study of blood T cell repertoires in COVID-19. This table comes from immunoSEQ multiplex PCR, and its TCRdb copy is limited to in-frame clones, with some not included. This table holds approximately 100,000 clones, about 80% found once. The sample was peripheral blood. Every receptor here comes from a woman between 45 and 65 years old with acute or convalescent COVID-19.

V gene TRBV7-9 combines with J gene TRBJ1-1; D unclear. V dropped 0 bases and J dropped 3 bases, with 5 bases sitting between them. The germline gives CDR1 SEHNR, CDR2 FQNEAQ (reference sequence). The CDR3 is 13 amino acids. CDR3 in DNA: TGTGCCAGCAGCTTAGCCGGGGACACTGAAGCTTTCTTT. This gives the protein CASSLAGDTEAFF.

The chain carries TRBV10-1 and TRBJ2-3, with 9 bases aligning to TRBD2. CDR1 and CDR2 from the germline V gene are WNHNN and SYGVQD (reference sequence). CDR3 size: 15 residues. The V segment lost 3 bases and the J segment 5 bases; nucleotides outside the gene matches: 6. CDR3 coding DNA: TGCGCCAGCAGTGAAGGCGGGGGGGGCGGAGATACGCAGTATTTT. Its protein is CASSEGGGGGDTQYF.

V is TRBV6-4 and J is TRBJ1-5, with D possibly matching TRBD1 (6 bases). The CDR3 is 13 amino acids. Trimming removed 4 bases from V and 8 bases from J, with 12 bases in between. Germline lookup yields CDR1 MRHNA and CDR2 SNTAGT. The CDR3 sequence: CASSGQAEEPQHF. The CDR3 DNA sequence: TGTGCCAGCAGTGGACAGGCGGAGGAGCCCCAGCATTTT.

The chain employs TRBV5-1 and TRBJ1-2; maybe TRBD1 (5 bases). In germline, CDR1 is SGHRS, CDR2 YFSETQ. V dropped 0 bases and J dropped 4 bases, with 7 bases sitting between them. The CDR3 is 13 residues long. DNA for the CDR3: TGCGCCAGCAGCTTGGGACAGCTCTATGGCTACACCTTC. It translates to CASSLGQLYGYTF.

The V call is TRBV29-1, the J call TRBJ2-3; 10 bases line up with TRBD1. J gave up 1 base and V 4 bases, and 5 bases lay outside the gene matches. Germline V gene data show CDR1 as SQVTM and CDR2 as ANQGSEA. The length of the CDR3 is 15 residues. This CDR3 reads CSVVGDRGGTDTQYF. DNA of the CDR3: TGCAGCGTTGTGGGGGACAGGGGAGGCACAGATACGCAGTATTTT.

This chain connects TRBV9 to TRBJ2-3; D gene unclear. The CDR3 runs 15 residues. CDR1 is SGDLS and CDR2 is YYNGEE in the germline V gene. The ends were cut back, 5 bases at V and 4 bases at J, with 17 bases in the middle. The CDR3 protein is CASSRTSGWADTQYF. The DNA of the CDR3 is TGTGCCAGCAGTCGTACTTCGGGTTGGGCAGATACGCAGTATTTT.

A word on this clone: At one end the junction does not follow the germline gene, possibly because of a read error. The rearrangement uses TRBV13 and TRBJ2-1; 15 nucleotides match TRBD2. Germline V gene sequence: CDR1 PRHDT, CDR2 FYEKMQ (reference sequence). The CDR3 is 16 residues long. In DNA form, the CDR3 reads TGTGCCAGCAGCATAGGACTAGCGGGGGGGCCAGATGAGCAGTTCTTC. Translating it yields CASSIGLAGGPDEQFF.

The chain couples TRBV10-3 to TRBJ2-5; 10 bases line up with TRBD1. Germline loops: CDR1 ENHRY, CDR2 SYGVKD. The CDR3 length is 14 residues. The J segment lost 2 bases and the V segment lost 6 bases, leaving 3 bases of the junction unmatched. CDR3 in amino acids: CAIRGTGEQETQYF. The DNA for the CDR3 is TGTGCCATCAGAGGGACAGGGGAGCAAGAGACCCAGTACTTC.

The CDR3 reads CATQGGLDTEAFF. For the CDR3, the DNA is TGTGCCACCCAGGGGGGATTGGATACTGAAGCTTTCTTT. The chain carries TRBV6-5 and TRBJ1-1; 7 bases are shared with TRBD1. The CDR3 totals 13 residues. Germline V gives CDR1 MNHEY, CDR2 SVGAGI. V lost 10 bases and J lost 5; bases outside the gene matches: 10.

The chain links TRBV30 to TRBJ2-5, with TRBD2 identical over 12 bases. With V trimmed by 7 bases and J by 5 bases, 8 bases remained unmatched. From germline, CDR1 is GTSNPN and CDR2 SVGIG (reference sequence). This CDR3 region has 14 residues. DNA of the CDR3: TGTGCCTTCTCTAGCGGGGGGGCCCTGGAGACCCAGTACTTC. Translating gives CAFSSGGALETQYF.

This CDR3 is CASSYWRGPTDTQYF. CDR3 DNA sequence: TGTGCCAGCAGTTACTGGCGGGGGCCCACAGATACGCAGTATTTT. The chain carries TRBV6-5 and TRBJ2-3; tentatively, D is TRBD2 (7 bases). This CDR3 is 15 amino acids long. The germline CDR1 and CDR2 sequences are MNHEY and SVGAGI. Trimming left V 1 base short and J 2 bases short, with 10 bases between.